This TCR beta chain was documented in a study of shared clonotypes between healthy human individuals. Germline V gives CDR1 SNHLY, CDR2 FYNNEI. V lost 6 bases and J 15 bases, leaving 18 bases between the germline ends. The CDR3 length is 12 residues. The run depth of the assay was deep. Libraries were prepared by immunoSEQ multiplex PCR; TCRdb keeps only in-frame clonotypes and omits some of them. The sample includes roughly 1.5 million clones, approximately 98% of them seen just once. The study's findings and limits: Clonotypes shared by all four donors outscored non-shared clonotypes in generation probability. Clonotype sharing among donors was expected to depend on sequencing depth.

Remarks on this clone: As yet, its antigen is unknown.

This receptor was identified in a man under 40 in good health. Sequencing input: naive CD4+ T cells sorted from blood. Subset reported: CD45RA+ positively selected. The chain joins TRBV2 to TRBJ2-1; D perhaps matches TRBD2 (7 bases). The CDR3 loop is CASSDMGGPGFF. In DNA, the CDR3 is TGTGCCAGCAGCGACATGGGGGGGCCCGGGTTCTTC.